A selection of T cell receptor beta chains follows, all from one sample in a study of T cells in Graves' hyperthyroidism and ophthalmopathy. TCRdb reanalysed the multiplex PCR reads using MiXCR and keeps one entry per CDR3 protein. The table includes about 360,000 distinct CDR3 sequences, roughly 13% detected once. Specimen: blood. The source is a young woman with Graves' hyperthyroidism. The CDR3 runs from the conserved cysteine through the conserved F or W. The D gene is left open where the match is weak. Where a row states a size, it is once, few, many or the class of an expanded clone; other rows omit it.

CASSQDRKYAGQGDYGYTF many TRBV3-1 TRBD1 TRBJ1-2
CASGERGSSYNSPLHF few TRBV6-1 - TRBJ1-6
CAIPGVRDTQYF many TRBV7-9 - TRBJ2-3
CAQLTAFGDNEKLFF many TRBV7-2 - TRBJ1-4
CASSLAGDIQYF many TRBV3-1 - TRBJ2-4
CAWSPPRGGRADTQYF few TRBV30 TRBD2 TRBJ2-3
CSVESGQGMGYGYTF few TRBV29-1 TRBD1 TRBJ1-2
CAWRGSGLGYTF few TRBV30 - TRBJ1-2
CASSQETGGKLFF many TRBV3-1 TRBD1 TRBJ1-4
CASSLGRGWRSSYEQYF many TRBV11-2 - TRBJ2-7
CASSPLGGSREARTQYF few TRBV5-6 TRBD2 TRBJ2-3
CASSYSGTGGPGPGNTIYF many TRBV6-5 TRBD1 TRBJ1-3
CASSPAGLAGVTGELFF many TRBV5-1 TRBD2 TRBJ2-2
CASSPNWGYTF few TRBV2 - TRBJ1-2
CASSPVLGETQYF many TRBV27 - TRBJ2-5
CASSSGLAGAEYEQYF - TRBV12-3/TRBV12-4 TRBD2 TRBJ2-7
CSASLITYEQYF many TRBV20-1 - TRBJ2-7
CAITDVRTRGTDTQYF - TRBV10-3 TRBD2 TRBJ2-3
CAWSDRAEAFF - TRBV30 TRBD1 TRBJ1-1